Each of the 32 T cell receptor beta chains below was sequenced from the same sample in a study of CD8 T cells in Susac syndrome. Reverse transcription of roughly 0.5 to 1 ug RNA used random hexamers. TCRdb redid the calling of the immunoSEQ multiplex PCR reads with MiXCR, one entry per CDR3 protein. The sample lists 150,000 or so distinct CDR3 sequences, approximately 95% seen once, with more than 0.14% in the top ten. Sequencing used CD4+ T cells from PBMCs. All receptors derive from a human donor with Susac syndrome.

The chain recombines TRBV7-3 with TRBJ1-2, with TRBD1 identical over 8 bases. There are 15 residues in the CDR3. V shed 5 bases and J 6 bases; nucleotides not matched to a gene: 11. Germline V gene sequence: CDR1 SGHTA, CDR2 FQGTGA. Written as DNA, the CDR3 is TGTGCCAGCAGCAACGGACAGGGAGGTGCCGATGGCTACACCTTC. Amino acid sequence: CASSNGQGGADGYTF.

This clonotype was picked up one time. V usage is TRBV21-1 and J usage is TRBJ1-6. TRBV21-1 is a listed pseudogene. There are 15 residues in the CDR3. This chain's CDR3 is CASSKEAGNNSPLHF. CDR3 sequence (DNA): TGTGCCAGCAGCAAAGAGGCAGGAAATAATTCACCCCTCCACTTT.

The gene calls are TRBV18 and TRBJ1-1, with 8 bases matching TRBD1. The CDR3 is 14 residues long. Trimming at V came to 5 bases and at J to 5 bases, leaving 7 bases not matched to a gene. Germline V gives CDR1 KGHSH, CDR2 LQKENI. The CDR3: CASSRQGAQTEAFF. CDR3 nucleotide sequence: TGTGCCAGCTCAAGGCAGGGGGCCCAGACTGAAGCTTTCTTT.

The chain couples TRBV30 to TRBJ2-3; D might be TRBD1 (6 bases). CDR1 and CDR2 (germline): GTSNPN, SVGIG (reference sequence). The CDR3 sequence is 15 residues long. The ends were cut back, 0 bases at V and 0 bases at J, with 10 bases in the middle. As DNA, the CDR3 is TGTGCCTGGAGTGTACTGGGGGCTAGCACAGATACGCAGTATTTT. This gives the protein CAWSVLGASTDTQYF.

The V call is TRBV15, the J call TRBJ2-3; D possibly corresponds to TRBD1 (5 bases). Germline loops: CDR1 LNHNV, CDR2 YYDKDF (reference sequence). The CDR3 runs 15 residues. Trimming removed 0 bases from V and 3 bases from J, with 10 bases in between. Written as DNA, the CDR3 is TGTGCCACCAGCAGAGATAGGGGAAGGACAGATACGCAGTATTTT. Translation: CATSRDRGRTDTQYF. The entire variable domain, with the rest obtained from reference TRBV15 and TRBJ2-3, is as follows: DAMVIQNPRYQVTQFGKPVTLSCSQTLNHNVMYWYQQKSSQAPKLLFHYYDKDFNNEADTPDNFQSRRPNTSFCFLDIRSPGLGDTAMYLCATSRDRGRTDTQYFGPGTRLTVL.

This clonotype is a singleton in its sample. The rearrangement links TRBV7-9 to TRBJ2-1; tentative D call: TRBD2 (5 bases). This CDR3 is built from 15 residues. Germline assignment: CDR1 SEHNR and CDR2 FQNEAQ (reference sequence). Trimming removed 7 bases from V and 0 bases from J, with 13 bases in between. CDR3 amino acids: CASTPSGFSYNEQFF. In DNA, the CDR3 is TGTGCCAGCACCCCAAGCGGTTTCTCCTACAATGAGCAGTTCTTC.

The chain carries TRBV30 and TRBJ1-5; 7 bases agree with TRBD1. V lost 0 bases, J lost 2 bases, and 7 bases stayed unmatched. The CDR3 consists of 16 residues. Germline lookup yields CDR1 GTSNPN and CDR2 SVGIG (reference sequence). The CDR3 region is CAWSVTGTAGNQPQHF. The DNA of the CDR3 is TGTGCCTGGAGTGTAACCGGGACAGCTGGCAATCAGCCCCAGCATTTT.

J is TRBJ2-1 and V is TRBV3-1, with TRBD2 as a possible D gene (7 bases). The CDR3 has 13 amino acids. Per germline, CDR1 LGHDT and CDR2 YNNKEL (reference sequence). Trimming removed 2 bases at V and 10 bases at J, with 12 bases between. This chain's CDR3 is CASSQRGAWEQFF. CDR3 sequence (DNA): TGTGCCAGCAGCCAACGGGGGGCCTGGGAGCAGTTCTTC.

This clonotype has more than one count but fewer than ten. The J gene is TRBJ2-2, the V gene TRBV3-1; no definite D call. Germline CDR1 reads LGHDT; CDR2 reads YNNKEL (reference sequence). This CDR3 has 12 amino acids. Trimming left V 4 bases short and J 8 bases short, with 8 bases between. Here the CDR3 reads CASSPRAGELFF. The CDR3, as DNA: TGTGCCAGCAGCCCCCGGGCAGGGGAGCTGTTTTTT.

In its sample, this clonotype was seen once. The V gene is TRBV15, the J gene TRBJ2-7, with D unresolved. Trimming removed 0 bases at V and 0 bases at J, with 6 bases between. This CDR3 spans 14 amino acids. Germline assignment: CDR1 LNHNV and CDR2 YYDKDF (reference sequence). The CDR3 protein is CATSRDRNSYEQYF. The CDR3, as DNA: TGTGCCACCAGCAGAGACAGGAACTCCTACGAGCAGTACTTC. Complete variable domain (other parts from reference TRBV15 and TRBJ2-7): DAMVIQNPRYQVTQFGKPVTLSCSQTLNHNVMYWYQQKSSQAPKLLFHYYDKDFNNEADTPDNFQSRRPNTSFCFLDIRSPGLGDTAMYLCATSRDRNSYEQYFGPGTRLTVT.

The rearrangement uses TRBV12-3 or TRBV12-4 and TRBJ1-5, with D perhaps matching TRBD1 (6 bases). V lost 4 bases to trimming and J lost 7 bases, with 14 bases between them. The CDR3 is 14 amino acids. CDR3 nucleotide sequence: TGTGCCAGCAGTTCGTACAGGGATGGGCAGCCCCAGCATTTT. Its protein product is CASSSYRDGQPQHF.

The chain joins TRBV9 to TRBJ2-3; D unclear. The V gene's germline CDR1 is SGDLS and CDR2 YYNGEE. The CDR3 loop spans 15 amino acids. The V gene lost 0 bases and the J gene lost 2 bases, with 10 bases spanning the gap. The CDR3 loop is CASSVGLASTDTQYF. In DNA form, the CDR3 reads TGTGCCAGCAGCGTAGGGTTGGCTTCCACAGATACGCAGTATTTT.

J is TRBJ2-1 and V is TRBV12-3 or TRBV12-4; TRBD2 matches 12 bases. CDR3 size: 13 residues. V was pared by 8 bases and J by 8 bases, with 4 bases of the junction left unmatched. As DNA, the CDR3 is TGTGCCAGCCGGGCTAGCGGGAGGGATGAGCAGTTCTTC. Encoded protein: CASRASGRDEQFF.

The chain couples TRBV19 to TRBJ1-1; D unclear. Trimming removed 9 bases from V and 7 bases from J, with 18 bases in between. CDR1 and CDR2 from the germline V gene are LNHDA and SQIVND (reference sequence). The CDR3 covers 13 residues. CDR3 in amino acids: CASTATGSIEAFF. CDR3 nucleotide sequence: TGTGCCAGCACCGCGACGGGGTCAATTGAAGCTTTCTTT.

The chain is built from TRBV28 and TRBJ2-1; D gene unclear. V lost 5 bases and J 10 bases, leaving 12 bases between the germline ends. This CDR3 region has 12 residues. Germline lookup yields CDR1 MDHEN and CDR2 SYDVKM. CDR3 bases: TGTGCCAGCAGTGAGACACGGGTAGAGCAGTTCTTC. Its translation: CASSETRVEQFF.

The rearrangement uses TRBV25-1 and TRBJ1-3; possibly TRBD1 for D (6 bases). In germline, CDR1 is MGHDK, CDR2 SYGVNS. This CDR3 contains 15 residues. V lost 3 bases and J 1 base, leaving 10 bases between the germline ends. This CDR3 is CASSDPGVSGNTIYF. CDR3 coding DNA: TGTGCCAGCAGTGATCCAGGGGTATCTGGAAACACCATATATTTT.

Here the CDR3 reads CTSSQVASQGCEQYF. For the CDR3, the DNA is TGCACCAGCAGCCAAGTGGCTAGTCAGGGGTGCGAGCAGTACTTC. The V call is TRBV1, the J call TRBJ2-7; TRBD2, the D gene given by the table, was not confirmed from the DNA. TRBV1 is shown as a pseudogene. This CDR3 contains 15 residues.

The V gene is TRBV5-1, the J gene TRBJ1-1; no reliable D call. The CDR3 is made up of 14 amino acids. Germline CDR1 SGHRS, CDR2 YFSETQ. V lost 7 bases and J 0 bases, leaving 13 bases between the germline ends. The CDR3 region is CASGLGEVNTEAFF. The CDR3 coding sequence is TGCGCCAGCGGGCTTGGGGAAGTGAACACTGAAGCTTTCTTT.

CDR3 sequence: CASSSGTSGNVDTQYF. The CDR3 bases are TGTGCCAGCAGCTCTGGGACTAGCGGAAATGTAGATACGCAGTATTTT. The chain links TRBV12-3 or TRBV12-4 to TRBJ2-3; TRBD2 matches 11 bases. V lost 6 bases, J lost 5 bases, and 10 bases stayed unmatched. The CDR3 consists of 16 residues.

This clonotype appeared once. CDR3 in amino acids: CSDRTGLQGYTF. CDR3 coding DNA: TGCAGCGATCGGACAGGGCTACAGGGCTACACCTTC. This sequence joins TRBV29-1 and TRBJ1-2; TRBD1 matches at 8 bases. V was clipped by 7 bases and J by 8 bases; unmatched bases: 9. This CDR3 spans 12 amino acids. CDR1 SQVTM and CDR2 ANQGSEA come from the germline V gene.

The rearrangement joins TRBV20-1 to TRBJ1-1, with D unresolved. Germline V gene sequence: CDR1 DFQATT, CDR2 SNEGSKA (reference sequence). The CDR3 length is 13 residues. Between the trimmed V and J ends, which lost 4 bases and 4 bases, there was a span of 13 bases. CDR3 residues: CSAKWEVFTEAFF. The DNA of the CDR3 is TGCAGTGCTAAGTGGGAGGTATTCACTGAAGCTTTCTTT.

This chain connects TRBV12-3 or TRBV12-4 to TRBJ1-1; D is perhaps TRBD1 (5 bases). This CDR3 is 16 amino acids long. The V and J ends lost 7 bases and 1 base respectively, with 19 bases between them. The CDR3 nucleotides are TGTGCCAGCACCCCCCTCGGGTCAGGGCCGAACACTGAAGCTTTCTTT. Translating it yields CASTPLGSGPNTEAFF.

The V call is TRBV28, the J call TRBJ2-7, with D perhaps matching TRBD1 (6 bases). Germline V gene data show CDR1 as MDHEN and CDR2 as SYDVKM. The CDR3 loop spans 15 amino acids. Trimming removed 7 bases from V and 0 bases from J, with 16 bases in between. The CDR3 nucleotides read TGTGCCAGCACCTCTTTTGACAGGACCTCCTACGAGCAGTACTTC. Amino acid sequence: CASTSFDRTSYEQYF. Drawing the rest from reference TRBV28 and TRBJ2-7, the complete variable domain is DVKVTQSSRYLVKRTGEKVFLECVQDMDHENMFWYRQDPGLGLRLIYFSYDVKMKEKGDIPEGYSVSREKKERFSLILESASTNQTSMYLCASTSFDRTSYEQYFGPGTRLTVT.

The genes are TRBV15 and TRBJ2-1; D might be TRBD1 or TRBD2, each matching 5 bases. V dropped 1 base and J dropped 8 bases, with 18 bases sitting between them. Germline CDR1 and CDR2: LNHNV and YYDKDF (reference sequence). The CDR3 runs to 16 residues. The CDR3 DNA reads TGTGCCACCAGCAGAGTTTTTTGGGGGATTGGCTATGAGCAGTTCTTC. Protein product: CATSRVFWGIGYEQFF.

V usage is TRBV6-2 or TRBV6-3 and J usage is TRBJ1-1; the D gene is possibly TRBD1 (5 bases). The V gene lost 1 base and the J gene lost 5 bases, with 14 bases spanning the gap. The CDR3 is made up of 15 amino acids. From germline, CDR1 is MNHEY and CDR2 SVGEGT. The CDR3, as DNA: TGTGCCAGCAGTTACTTCGGGGGTTGGGAGACTGAAGCTTTCTTT. Residues: CASSYFGGWETEAFF.

This clonotype was detected only a few times. The J gene is TRBJ2-6, the V gene TRBV6-4; 7 bases are shared with TRBD1. The germline V gene has CDR1 MRHNA and CDR2 SNTAGT. This CDR3 is built from 16 residues. The J segment lost 2 bases and the V segment lost 4 bases, leaving 5 bases of the junction unmatched. CDR3 in amino acids: CASSGGTGAGANVLTF. The CDR3 nucleotides are TGTGCCAGCAGTGGCGGAACAGGGGCTGGGGCCAACGTCCTGACTTTC.

The chain recombines TRBV18 with TRBJ1-1; D ambiguous. The germline V gene has CDR1 KGHSH and CDR2 LQKENI. CDR3 size: 14 residues. V lost 6 bases to trimming and J lost 4 bases, with 15 bases between them. The CDR3 bases are TGTGCCAGCTCGACGGCTCAGGAAGCCACTGAAGCTTTCTTT. Amino acids: CASSTAQEATEAFF.

This clonotype was detected only once. J is TRBJ1-2 and V is TRBV30; 9 bases map to TRBD1. The CDR3 consists of 12 residues. The germline CDR1 and CDR2 sequences are GTSNPN and SVGIG (reference sequence). J lost 7 bases, V lost 3 bases, and 3 bases had no gene match. CDR3 in amino acids: CAWRQGAGGYTF. The CDR3 DNA reads TGTGCCTGGAGACAGGGGGCGGGTGGCTACACCTTC.

V is TRBV7-2 and J is TRBJ2-7; D is uncertain. The CDR3 has 12 amino acids. The ends were cut back, 5 bases at V and 5 bases at J, with 10 bases in the middle. Germline V gene lookup returns CDR1 SGHTA and CDR2 FQGNSA. CDR3 coding DNA: TGTGCCAGCAGCCAGAGCTTCCACGAGCAGTACTTC. It specifies CASSQSFHEQYF.

The chain couples TRBV3-1 to TRBJ2-1, with TRBD2 as a possible D gene (5 bases). V lost 0 bases to trimming and J lost 12 bases, with 15 bases between them. CDR1 and CDR2 (germline): LGHDT, YNNKEL (reference sequence). There are 14 residues in the CDR3. CDR3 nucleotides: TGTGCCAGCAGCCAAGAAGGCCGGGATCGGGGGCAGTTCTTC. Translated, it gives CASSQEGRDRGQFF.

This CDR3 is CSVTGVGTDTQYF. The DNA of the CDR3 is TGCAGCGTCACCGGGGTTGGCACAGATACGCAGTATTTT. The chain combines TRBV29-1 with TRBJ2-3, with D perhaps matching TRBD2 (5 bases). V gave up 6 bases and J gave up 1 base, with 11 bases separating them. Germline V lookup: CDR1 SQVTM, CDR2 ANQGSEA. The CDR3 extends over 13 amino acids.

The chain combines TRBV3-1 with TRBJ1-4; D is uncertain. Trimming removed 3 bases at V and 8 bases at J, with 10 bases between. Germline V gene data show CDR1 as LGHDT and CDR2 as YNNKEL (reference sequence). The CDR3 length is 13 residues. CDR3 coding DNA: TGTGCCAGCAGCCATCTTGAGAGAGAAAAACTGTTTTTT. Translated, it gives CASSHLEREKLFF.